This is a list of T cell receptor beta chains from one sample in a study of neurological immune-mediated disorders. TCRdb re-called the 5' RACE reads through MiXCR, storing one row per CDR3 protein. This table holds tens of thousands of distinct CDR3 sequences, around 3% found once. Material: PBMCs. The receptors stem from a man aged 35 to 55 with multiple sclerosis. CDR3s include the opening cysteine and the closing phenylalanine or tryptophan. The order of the fields is clone size, D gene, J gene, V gene, CDR3 protein, CDR3 DNA. D genes are given only for firm matches. The listing skips clone size in some rows; elsewhere it reads once, few, many or a size class.

size: many; D: .; J: TRBJ1-3; V: TRBV5-1; CDR3: CASSSGHLGNTIYF; DNA: TGCGCCAGCAGCTCGGGACATTTGGGAAACACCATATATTTT
size: many; D: TRBD1; J: TRBJ2-5; V: TRBV6-5; CDR3: CASSPGQGEQETQYF; DNA: TGTGCCAGCAGTCCGGGACAGGGGGAACAAGAGACCCAGTACTTC
size: many; D: TRBD1; J: TRBJ2-7; V: TRBV14; CDR3: CASSPGQGLYEQYF; DNA: TGTGCCAGCAGCCCCGGACAGGGGTTGTACGAGCAGTACTTC
size: many; D: .; J: TRBJ2-6; V: TRBV10-2; CDR3: CASSGKGSGANVLTF; DNA: TGCGCCAGCAGTGGAAAGGGGTCTGGGGCCAACGTCCTGACTTTC
size: many; D: TRBD1; J: TRBJ2-4; V: TRBV7-2; CDR3: CASSSMDRGAEF; DNA: TGTGCCAGCAGCTCCATGGACAGGGGCGCCGAATTC
size: many; D: .; J: TRBJ2-1; V: TRBV29-1; CDR3: CSVDPGQGSYNEQFF; DNA: TGCAGCGTTGATCCTGGCCAGGGCTCCTACAATGAGCAGTTCTTC
size: many; D: .; J: TRBJ2-7; V: TRBV5-6; CDR3: CASSLGQGILSYEQYF; DNA: TGTGCCAGCAGCTTGGGTCAGGGGATTTTATCCTACGAGCAGTACTTC
size: .; D: TRBD1; J: TRBJ2-1; V: TRBV29-1; CDR3: CSVEDYRGAQFF; DNA: TGCAGCGTTGAAGATTACAGGGGTGCGCAGTTCTTC
size: many; D: .; J: TRBJ2-7; V: TRBV5-1; CDR3: CASSSGAGAYEQYF; DNA: TGCGCCAGCAGCTCAGGGGCAGGAGCCTACGAGCAGTACTTC
size: many; D: TRBD2; J: TRBJ2-1; V: TRBV20-1; CDR3: CSARLAGRSSYNEQFF; DNA: TGCAGTGCCAGACTAGCGGGCAGGAGCTCCTACAATGAGCAGTTCTTC
size: .; D: .; J: TRBJ2-3; V: TRBV24-1; CDR3: CATSDSPSNTQYF; DNA: TGTGCCACCAGTGATTCCCCCTCGAATACGCAGTATTTT
size: many; D: TRBD1; J: TRBJ1-1; V: TRBV20-1; CDR3: CSAPTTGPTEAFF; DNA: TGCAGTGCCCCGACGACAGGGCCCACTGAAGCTTTCTTT
size: .; D: .; J: TRBJ2-2; V: TRBV7-8; CDR3: CASSTYGRPSTGELFF; DNA: TGTGCCAGCAGCACATACGGCAGGCCTAGCACCGGGGAGCTGTTTTTT
size: many; D: .; J: TRBJ1-2; V: TRBV5-8; CDR3: CASSLMGERGYTF; DNA: TGTGCCAGCAGCTTGATGGGGGAACGTGGCTACACCTTC
size: many; D: TRBD1; J: TRBJ1-2; V: TRBV6-6; CDR3: CASSPYGTGLNYGYTF; DNA: TGTGCCAGCAGTCCTTACGGGACAGGTCTTAACTATGGCTACACCTTC
size: many; D: .; J: TRBJ2-5; V: TRBV9; CDR3: CASSVGGSRETQYF; DNA: TGTGCCAGCAGCGTAGGAGGCAGCCGGGAGACCCAGTACTTC
size: many; D: .; J: TRBJ2-2; V: TRBV12-5; CDR3: CASGPDWNTGELFF; DNA: TGTGCTAGTGGACCGGACTGGAACACCGGGGAGCTGTTTTTT
size: many; D: .; J: TRBJ1-5; V: TRBV27; CDR3: CASSPWGAGNQPQHF; DNA: TGTGCCAGCAGCCCTTGGGGGGCGGGCAATCAGCCCCAGCATTTT
size: .; D: .; J: TRBJ1-3; V: TRBV9; CDR3: CASNRQTSGNTIYF; DNA: TGTGCCAGCAACCGACAGACTTCTGGAAACACCATATATTTT
size: few; D: .; J: TRBJ2-3; V: TRBV11-2; CDR3: CASSLRTAADTQYF; DNA: TGTGCCAGCAGCTTAAGGACAGCCGCAGATACGCAGTATTTT
size: many; D: .; J: TRBJ2-2; V: TRBV6-5; CDR3: CASSYSPNTGELFF; DNA: TGTGCCAGCAGTTACTCCCCGAACACCGGGGAGCTGTTTTTT
size: many; D: .; J: TRBJ1-5; V: TRBV7-9; CDR3: CASSREAAGNQPQHF; DNA: TGTGCCAGCAGTCGAGAGGCGGCAGGCAATCAGCCCCAGCATTTT
size: once; D: .; J: TRBJ1-5; V: TRBV19; CDR3: CASSTTKAARLSNQPQHF; DNA: TGTGCCAGTAGTACAACGAAGGCAGCAAGGCTAAGCAATCAGCCCCAGCATTTT
size: many; D: TRBD1; J: TRBJ2-2; V: TRBV5-5; CDR3: CASSFLQGASGELFF; DNA: TGTGCCAGCAGCTTTTTACAGGGGGCGAGCGGGGAGCTGTTTTTT
size: many; D: TRBD2; J: TRBJ2-1; V: TRBV29-1; CDR3: CSVGGTPPNEQFF; DNA: TGCAGCGTGGGGGGGACCCCCCCTAATGAGCAGTTCTTC
size: many; D: .; J: TRBJ1-5; V: TRBV20-1; CDR3: CSARDVNQPQHF; DNA: TGCAGTGCCCGGGACGTCAATCAGCCCCAGCATTTT
size: many; D: TRBD2; J: TRBJ2-1; V: TRBV25-1; CDR3: CASRGLAGNYNEQFF; DNA: TGTGCCAGTAGGGGACTAGCGGGAAACTACAATGAGCAGTTCTTC
size: .; D: TRBD1; J: TRBJ2-3; V: TRBV7-3; CDR3: CASSSGSTGAEDTQYF; DNA: TGTGCCAGCAGCTCGGGATCGACAGGGGCTGAAGATACGCAGTATTTT
size: many; D: .; J: TRBJ1-1; V: TRBV6-4; CDR3: CASSPTWNTEAFF; DNA: TGTGCCAGCAGTCCGACATGGAACACTGAAGCTTTCTTT
size: many; D: .; J: TRBJ2-1; V: TRBV5-1; CDR3: CASSISSARSYNEQFF; DNA: TGCGCCAGCAGCATCTCTAGCGCCCGTTCCTACAATGAGCAGTTCTTC
size: many; D: TRBD1; J: TRBJ1-3; V: TRBV7-6; CDR3: CASSQARTGGNTIYF; DNA: TGTGCCAGCAGTCAGGCGAGGACAGGCGGAAACACCATATATTTT
size: many; D: .; J: TRBJ2-1; V: TRBV5-1; CDR3: CASSLDGGVYNEQFF; DNA: TGCGCCAGCAGCTTGGACGGGGGCGTCTACAATGAGCAGTTCTTC
size: few; D: .; J: TRBJ1-6; V: TRBV5-8; CDR3: CASSLAADSPLHF; DNA: TGTGCCAGCAGCTTGGCCGCGGATTCACCCCTCCACTTT
size: few; D: TRBD1; J: TRBJ2-3; V: TRBV5-1; CDR3: CASSPRTGGEADTQYF; DNA: TGCGCCAGCAGCCCCCGGACAGGGGGAGAGGCAGATACGCAGTATTTT
size: many; D: TRBD2; J: TRBJ2-7; V: TRBV20-1; CDR3: CSAVLAGVPYEQYF; DNA: TGCAGTGCTGTACTAGCGGGCGTACCCTACGAGCAGTACTTC
size: many; D: TRBD2; J: TRBJ2-1; V: TRBV7-6; CDR3: CASTLTGTSGGSSYNEQFF; DNA: TGTGCCAGCACCCTCACGGGTACTAGCGGGGGGAGCTCCTACAATGAGCAGTTCTTC
size: many; D: .; J: TRBJ2-4; V: TRBV6-2/TRBV6-3; CDR3: CASNPKVPGAKNIQYF; DNA: TGTGCCAGCAACCCCAAGGTCCCCGGGGCCAAAAACATTCAGTACTTC
size: many; D: .; J: TRBJ2-7; V: TRBV10-2; CDR3: CASSESASGYEQYF; DNA: TGCGCCAGCAGTGAATCCGCTTCGGGCTACGAGCAGTACTTC
size: many; D: TRBD1; J: TRBJ2-2; V: TRBV24-1; CDR3: CATTGGTGELFF; DNA: TGTGCCACGACAGGGGGCACCGGGGAGCTGTTTTTT
size: many; D: TRBD1; J: TRBJ2-1; V: TRBV20-1; CDR3: CSAPQGARDEQFF; DNA: TGCAGTGCTCCACAGGGGGCAAGGGATGAGCAGTTCTTC
size: many; D: .; J: TRBJ2-7; V: TRBV12-3/TRBV12-4; CDR3: CASGRGGMTYEQYF; DNA: TGTGCCAGCGGAAGGGGGGGAATGACCTACGAGCAGTACTTC
size: many; D: TRBD1; J: TRBJ1-1; V: TRBV20-1; CDR3: CSAPDRGGTEAFF; DNA: TGCAGTGCTCCCGACAGGGGGGGGACTGAAGCTTTCTTT
size: many; D: TRBD1; J: TRBJ1-6; V: TRBV6-6; CDR3: CATEVGQGRSPLHF; DNA: TGTGCCACCGAGGTCGGACAGGGGAGGTCACCCCTCCACTTT
size: many; D: TRBD1; J: TRBJ1-2; V: TRBV12-3/TRBV12-4; CDR3: CASSYSGGDGYTF; DNA: TGTGCCAGCAGCTATTCAGGGGGCGATGGCTACACCTTC
size: many; D: .; J: TRBJ1-1; V: TRBV6-5; CDR3: CASSYQGGGTEAFF; DNA: TGTGCCAGCAGTTACCAGGGAGGAGGCACTGAAGCTTTCTTT
size: many; D: .; J: TRBJ2-6; V: TRBV20-1; CDR3: CSARGAGQGSGANVLTF; DNA: TGCAGTGCTAGAGGGGCGGGACAAGGCTCTGGGGCCAACGTCCTGACTTTC
size: many; D: .; J: TRBJ1-5; V: TRBV29-1; CDR3: CSVEGENGQPQHF; DNA: TGCAGCGTTGAGGGGGAGAACGGTCAGCCCCAGCATTTT
size: many; D: TRBD2; J: TRBJ2-5; V: TRBV12-3/TRBV12-4; CDR3: CASSPRQLTGGLPRMETQYF; DNA: TGTGCCAGCAGCCCTAGACAGTTAACGGGAGGACTCCCGAGAATGGAGACCCAGTACTTC
size: many; D: TRBD2; J: TRBJ2-7; V: TRBV5-1; CDR3: CASSAVGGGSDEQYF; DNA: TGCGCCAGCAGCGCCGTGGGAGGCGGGAGCGACGAGCAGTACTTC
size: many; D: .; J: TRBJ1-3; V: TRBV20-1; CDR3: CSATRSGTPGNTIYF; DNA: TGCAGTGCAACTCGTTCGGGTACTCCTGGAAACACCATATATTTT